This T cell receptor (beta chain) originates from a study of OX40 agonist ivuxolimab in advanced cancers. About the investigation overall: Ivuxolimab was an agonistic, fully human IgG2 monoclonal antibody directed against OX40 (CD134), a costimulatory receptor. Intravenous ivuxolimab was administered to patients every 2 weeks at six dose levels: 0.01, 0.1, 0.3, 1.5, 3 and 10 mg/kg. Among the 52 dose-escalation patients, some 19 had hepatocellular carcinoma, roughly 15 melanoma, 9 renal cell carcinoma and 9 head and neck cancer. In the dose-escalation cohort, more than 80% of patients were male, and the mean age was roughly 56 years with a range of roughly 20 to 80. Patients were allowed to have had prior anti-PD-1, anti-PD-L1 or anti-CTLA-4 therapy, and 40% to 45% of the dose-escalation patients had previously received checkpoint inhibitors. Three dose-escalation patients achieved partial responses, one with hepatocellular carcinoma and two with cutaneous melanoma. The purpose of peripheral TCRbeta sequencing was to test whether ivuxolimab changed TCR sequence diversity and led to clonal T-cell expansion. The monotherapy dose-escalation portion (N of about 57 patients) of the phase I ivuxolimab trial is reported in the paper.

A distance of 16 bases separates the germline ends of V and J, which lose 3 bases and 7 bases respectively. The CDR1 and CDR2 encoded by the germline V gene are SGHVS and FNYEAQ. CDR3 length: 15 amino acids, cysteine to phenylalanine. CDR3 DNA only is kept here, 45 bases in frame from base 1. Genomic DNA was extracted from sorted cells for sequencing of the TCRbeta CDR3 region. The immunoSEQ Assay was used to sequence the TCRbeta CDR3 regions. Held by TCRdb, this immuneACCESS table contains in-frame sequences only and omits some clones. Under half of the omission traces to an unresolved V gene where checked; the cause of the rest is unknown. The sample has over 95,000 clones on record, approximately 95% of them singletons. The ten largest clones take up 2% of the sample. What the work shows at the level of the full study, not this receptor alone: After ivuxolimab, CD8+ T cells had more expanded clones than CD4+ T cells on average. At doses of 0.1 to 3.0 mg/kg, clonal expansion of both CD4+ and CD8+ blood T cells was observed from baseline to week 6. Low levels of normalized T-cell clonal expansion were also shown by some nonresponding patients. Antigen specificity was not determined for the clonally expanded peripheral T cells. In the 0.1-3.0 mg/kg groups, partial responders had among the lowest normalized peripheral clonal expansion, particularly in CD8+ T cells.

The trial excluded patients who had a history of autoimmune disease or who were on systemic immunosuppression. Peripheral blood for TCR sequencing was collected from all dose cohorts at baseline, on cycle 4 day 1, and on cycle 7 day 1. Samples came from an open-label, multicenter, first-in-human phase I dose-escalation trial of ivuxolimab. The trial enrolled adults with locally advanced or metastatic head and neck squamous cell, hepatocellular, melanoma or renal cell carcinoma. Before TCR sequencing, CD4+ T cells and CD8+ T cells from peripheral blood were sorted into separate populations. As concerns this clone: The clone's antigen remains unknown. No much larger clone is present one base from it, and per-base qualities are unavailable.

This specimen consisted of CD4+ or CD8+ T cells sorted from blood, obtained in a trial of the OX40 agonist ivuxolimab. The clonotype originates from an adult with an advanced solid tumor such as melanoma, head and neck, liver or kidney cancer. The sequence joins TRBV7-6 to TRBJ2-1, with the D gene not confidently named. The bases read TGTGCCAGCAGCTTCCCCCTGTCGAATGGGAATGAGCAGTTCTTC. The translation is CASSFPLSNGNEQFF.